This TCR beta chain was identified during a study of blood T cell repertoires in COVID-19. At the level of the study: Samples representing acute and convalescent COVID-19 were sourced from the United States, Italy and Spain. In each case, the material was cDNA or gDNA derived from T cells, B-cell-depleted T cells, or PBMCs.

Original processing methods: Amplification with reference gene primers provided the estimates of nucleated cell counts. The table came from immunoSEQ multiplex PCR; TCRdb's copy has only in-frame clones and leaves some out. V and J calls and clone size are as listed in that table; D and trimming were resolved from the DNA. The repertoire has some 300,000 clones, about nine tenths of them found once; the top ten carry less than 2%. Germline CDR1 reads SGHTS; CDR2 reads YDEGEE. The CDR3 has 13 amino acids. Trimming cost V 4 bases and J 8 bases; bases outside gene matches: 5. Across about two dozen US areas, participants ranged in age from roughly 18 to 95 years.

The rearrangement joins TRBV5-8 to TRBJ1-2; 10 bases agree with TRBD1. This receptor was obtained from a woman aged 40 to 50 who had recovered from COVID-19. Sequenced: PBMCs or T cells enriched from blood (not recorded which). This CDR3 reads CASSPGTGVGYTF. The CDR3 nucleotides read TGTGCCAGCAGCCCCGGGACAGGGGTCGGCTACACCTTC.